This paragraph covers one T cell receptor (beta chain) sequence. The source of the sample is a study of technical replicates of blood from a few donors. The CDR3 spans 16 residues. Germline V CDR1 and CDR2: MGHRA, YSYEKL. The trim removed 2 bases at V and 6 bases at J, leaving 7 bases unmatched. TCRdb keeps only in-frame clones here, not all; method: immunoSEQ multiplex PCR. The sample lists roughly 90,000 clones, approximately 96% seen once, with approximately 0.24% in the top ten. Specimen: T cells isolated from PBMCs. The origin of this receptor is a human donor in good health. V is TRBV4-1 and J is TRBJ2-3; 11 nucleotides match TRBD1. CDR3 residues: CASSQLPGQGVDTQYF. CDR3 DNA: TGCGCCAGCAGCCAACTGCCGGGACAGGGGGTGGATACGCAGTATTTT.